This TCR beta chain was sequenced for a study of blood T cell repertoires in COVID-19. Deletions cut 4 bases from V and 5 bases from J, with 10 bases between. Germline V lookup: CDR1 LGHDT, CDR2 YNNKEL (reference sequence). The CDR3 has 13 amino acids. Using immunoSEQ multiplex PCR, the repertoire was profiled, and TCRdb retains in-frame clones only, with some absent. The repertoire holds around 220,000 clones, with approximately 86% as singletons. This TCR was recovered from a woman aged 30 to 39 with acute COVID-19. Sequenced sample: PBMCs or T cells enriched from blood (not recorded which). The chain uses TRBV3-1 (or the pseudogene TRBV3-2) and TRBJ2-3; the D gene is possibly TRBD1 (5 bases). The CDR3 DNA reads TGTGCCAGCAGCCGCAGGGTGGGAGATACGCAGTATTTT. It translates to CASSRRVGDTQYF.